This paragraph reports one T cell receptor beta chain. Its matching antigen is unknown. These data originate in a study of T cell responses to AZD1222 COVID-19 vaccine. Study-level points and caveats: Mostly white British, mostly female donors; authors suggested clonal diversity may be underestimated. Spike-specific TCR breadth rose after two AZD1222 doses, and depth rose as well.

Profiling relied on immunoSEQ multiplex PCR, and the TCRdb table lists in-frame clones only, not all of them. The sample gives some 140,000 clones, around 85% of which show up once; 5.5% is in the top ten. Germline lookup yields CDR1 LGHNA and CDR2 YSLEER. With 1 base removed from V and 5 bases from J, the gap between germline ends came to 5 bases. The CDR3 is 13 residues long. The receptor was derived from an adult in good health. This specimen was peripheral blood, taken on day 0 of MenACWY control vaccination. V is TRBV4-3 and J is TRBJ2-2; D is unclear. The CDR3, as DNA: TGCGCCAGCAGCCAAGGGGTGACCGGGGAGCTGTTTTTT. This translates into CASSQGVTGELFF.